This T cell receptor (beta chain) emerged from a study of T cells in Graves' hyperthyroidism and ophthalmopathy. Study results and limitations: Most clonotypes that expanded in the thyroid above 0.001 also showed up in blood.

Amplification yielded TCR beta CDR3 regions, with RNA transcripts as the source. The TCR CDR3 was amplified in a first-round RT-PCR using the HTBI primer set. TCRdb ran MiXCR on the multiplex PCR reads and lists one entry per CDR3 protein. The table lists some 350,000 distinct CDR3 sequences, 19% of them singletons. Trimming shortened V by 6 bases and J by 4 bases, and 10 bases separated the two germline ends. CDR3 length: 12 amino acids. Germline lookup yields CDR1 DFQATT and CDR2 SNEGSKA (reference sequence). This clonotype was recorded many times. Antigen unknown. This sequence joins TRBV20-1 and TRBJ1-5; no reliable D call. The sequence derives from a woman under 30 with Graves' hyperthyroidism. Sequencing was done on a sample of blood. In DNA form, the CDR3 reads TGCAGTGCCGAACGGCAGAATCAGCCCCAGCATTTT. Its protein is CSAERQNQPQHF.